The clone carrying this T cell receptor beta chain was seen a handful of times. Its antigen is still unknown. V lost 6 bases, J lost 5 bases, and 9 bases stayed unmatched. The CDR3 length is 13 residues. CDR1 and CDR2 (germline): DFQATT, SNEGSKA (reference sequence). The data are from a study of blood T cells in healthy people across ages. For the second PCR, which ran for roughly 7 to 11 cycles, a sample-barcoded 5' primer and a J-beta primer mix were used. TCRdb reprocessed the 5' RACE reads via MiXCR and lists one record per CDR3 protein. This table has approximately 960,000 distinct CDR3 sequences, just under 30% appearing once. The study, taken as a whole, reports: Diversity was higher, and naive CD4+ cells more numerous, in long-lived donors than in aged donors. Older age went with lower TCR beta diversity per million T cells, in a roughly linear way.

The data were also submitted as part of a second study, on T cells of mothers and their children.

The rearrangement joins TRBV20-1 to TRBJ2-5; 7 bases fit TRBD2. This receptor was taken from a woman aged 40 to 55 in good health. The sample taken for sequencing was blood. The CDR3 loop reads CSAPGEGRETQYF. The CDR3 DNA follows: TGCAGTGCCCCTGGGGAGGGACGGGAGACCCAGTACTTC.